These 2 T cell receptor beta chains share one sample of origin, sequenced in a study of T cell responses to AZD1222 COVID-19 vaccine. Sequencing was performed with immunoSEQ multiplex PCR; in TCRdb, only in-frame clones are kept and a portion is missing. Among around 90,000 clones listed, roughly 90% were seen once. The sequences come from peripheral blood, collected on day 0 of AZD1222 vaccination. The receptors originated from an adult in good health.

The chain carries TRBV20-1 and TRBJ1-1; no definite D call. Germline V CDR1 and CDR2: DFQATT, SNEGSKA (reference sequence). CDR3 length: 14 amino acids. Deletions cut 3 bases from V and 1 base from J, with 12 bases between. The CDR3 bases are TGCAGTGCTAGTAGAGAAGGGTCGAACACTGAAGCTTTCTTT. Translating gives CSASREGSNTEAFF.

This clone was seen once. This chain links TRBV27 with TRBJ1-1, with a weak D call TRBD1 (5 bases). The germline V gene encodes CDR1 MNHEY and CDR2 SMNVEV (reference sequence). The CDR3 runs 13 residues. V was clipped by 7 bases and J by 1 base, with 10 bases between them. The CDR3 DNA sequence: TGTGCCAGCAAAAGGGGAGGGAACACTGAAGCTTTCTTT. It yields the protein CASKRGGNTEAFF.